This TCR beta chain was recorded in a study of response to subunit inactivated influenza vaccine (dated by TCRdb to 2017 to 2018). Regarding the complete study: Deep quantitative profiling of the T cell receptor repertoire was used in the study to follow responses to a trivalent subunit inactivated influenza vaccine.

Library method: RT-PCR. Reads for this sample came from an Illumina HiSeq 2500. The public reads were reprocessed in TCRdb via fastp at Q25 and MiXCR, keeping in-frame beta chains. Here each entry gathers all rows of one CDR3 protein and keeps the most common genes and DNA. Across this sample there are 530,000 or so distinct CDR3 sequences, with 12% seen only once. Jointly, the top ten make up 10% of the sample. The paper's findings and limits, for the study overall: It was suggested by the authors that each seasonal influenza vaccination may recruit only a limited number of new T cells.

This clonotype was seen at least ten times. The clone's antigen remains unknown. The input lacks base qualities; no much larger clone sits a single base away. At the junction V is shortened by 0 bases and J by 4 bases, with 10 bases in between. CDR1 SGDLS and CDR2 YYNGEE are derived from the germline V gene. Inclusive of the bounding cysteine and phenylalanine, the CDR3 is 15 residues long. Only the CDR3 part of the read is kept: 45 bases, read in frame from the first base. This specimen consisted of PBMCs from blood, obtained on the day of vaccination. The sequence came from a middle-aged man who received an inactivated influenza vaccine. Donor details come from another sample of the same person, matched by shared clones. The receptor chain draws on TRBV9 and TRBJ2-2, with TRBD2 tentatively as D gene (5 bases match). The CDR3 reads as follows: CASSVGSGSTGELFF. The DNA is TGTGCCAGCAGCGTAGGGTCGGGGAGCACCGGGGAGCTGTTTTTT.